These 14 T cell receptor beta chains came from one sample sequenced in a study of T cell changes during pregnancy in multiple sclerosis (dated by TCRdb to between 2018 and 2020). Receptor libraries were prepared by the immunoSEQ multiplex PCR assay. The immuneACCESS repertoire file appears here via TCRdb, limited to in-frame rearrangements. These files lack a portion of the clones; in checked studies, under half of the deficit traces to unresolved V genes, and the cause of the others is not known. For this sample the table gives 74,000 or so clones, of which just over 90% were detected only once. The ten largest clones capture 0.2% to 0.25% of the sample. The sample consisted of CD4+ T cells from peripheral blood mononuclear cells, taken before pregnancy. These receptors originate from a female donor with multiple sclerosis, enrolled in a pregnancy study.

This clone was seen only once. The J gene is TRBJ1-1, the V gene TRBV27; 9 bases match TRBD1. CDR3 length: 16 amino acids. The J segment lost 2 bases and the V segment lost 6 bases, leaving 10 bases of the junction unmatched. Germline V gives CDR1 MNHEY, CDR2 SMNVEV (reference sequence). The CDR3 DNA follows: TGTGCCAGCAGCGGGACAGGGTTGCCCCTAAACACTGAAGCTTTCTTT. Its translation is CASSGTGLPLNTEAFF.

The chain joins TRBV28 to TRBJ2-7; TRBD1 is a possible D gene (5 bases). The CDR3 loop spans 15 amino acids. Trimming took off 5 bases at V and 2 bases at J, with 16 bases between the two ends. The V gene's germline CDR1 is MDHEN and CDR2 SYDVKM. CDR3 region: CASSPPNRPAYEQYF. The CDR3 bases are TGTGCCAGCAGTCCCCCAAACAGGCCGGCCTACGAGCAGTACTTC.

The chain couples TRBV5-1 to TRBJ2-7; 12 positions match TRBD2. J gave up 4 bases and V 3 bases, and 5 bases lay outside the gene matches. Germline CDR1 and CDR2: SGHRS and YFSETQ. The CDR3 is 15 amino acids. The CDR3: CASSSGLAGSYEQYF. The CDR3 bases are TGCGCCAGCAGCTCAGGACTAGCGGGAAGTTACGAGCAGTACTTC.

V usage is TRBV6-5 and J usage is TRBJ2-7; 10 bases align to TRBD1. V lost 5 bases and J lost 0; bases outside the gene matches: 4. The CDR3 contains 15 residues. In germline, CDR1 is MNHEY, CDR2 SVGAGI. In DNA, the CDR3 is TGTGCCAGCAGTGGGACAGGGGTCCGCTCCTACGAGCAGTACTTC. Translating it yields CASSGTGVRSYEQYF.

The CDR3 bases are TGTGCCAGCAGTCGCACAATTTTGTATGGCTACACCTTC. It is translated as CASSRTILYGYTF. The chain uses TRBV6-5 and TRBJ1-2; D unresolved. This CDR3 has 13 residues. In germline, CDR1 is MNHEY, CDR2 SVGAGI. V was pared by 5 bases and J by 5 bases, with 12 bases between.

The rearrangement links TRBV10-3 to TRBJ2-5, with 10 bases lining up with TRBD2. V shed 7 bases and J 2 bases; nucleotides not matched to a gene: 7. The CDR3 loop spans 15 amino acids. CDR1 and CDR2 (germline): ENHRY, SYGVKD. CDR3 amino acids: CAITPGLAAQETQYF. CDR3 DNA sequence: TGTGCCATCACCCCCGGACTAGCGGCTCAAGAGACCCAGTACTTC.

The genes are TRBV19 and TRBJ2-7, with D tentatively TRBD1 (6 bases). The germline V and J ends were trimmed by 1 base and 5 bases, with 6 bases remaining between them. The germline V gene encodes CDR1 LNHDA and CDR2 SQIVND (reference sequence). The CDR3 covers 12 residues. The CDR3 here is CASSIGGHEQYF. The CDR3, as DNA: TGTGCCAGTAGTATAGGGGGGCACGAGCAGTACTTC.

This rearrangement joins TRBV29-1 to TRBJ1-2, with 8 bases lining up with TRBD1. CDR1 is SQVTM, CDR2 ANQGSEA, per germline. Trimming at V came to 4 bases and at J to 6 bases, leaving 10 bases not matched to a gene. The CDR3 has 14 residues. The CDR3 nucleotides read TGCAGCGTTGTCGGGCGACAGGGGAAGAATGGCTACACCTTC. Translated: CSVVGRQGKNGYTF.

The V gene is TRBV19, the J gene TRBJ1-4; 9 nucleotides match TRBD1. Germline V gene lookup returns CDR1 LNHDA and CDR2 SQIVND (reference sequence). The CDR3 totals 14 residues. J was trimmed by 5 bases and V by 7 bases; bases with no gene match: 5. CDR3 region: CASTPGQGNEKLFF. The CDR3 DNA is TGTGCCAGTACCCCCGGACAGGGGAATGAAAAACTGTTTTTT.

This rearrangement joins TRBV5-1 to TRBJ2-1; 7 bases agree with TRBD1. Germline CDR1 is SGHRS and CDR2 is YFSETQ. Losses at the gene ends were 6 bases for V and 2 bases for J; bases not matched to a gene: 2. The CDR3 covers 13 residues. CDR3 nucleotide sequence: TGCGCCAGCAAGGGACAGCCCTACAATGAGCAGTTCTTC. Encoded protein: CASKGQPYNEQFF. The variable domain in full, with the rest retrieved from reference TRBV5-1 and TRBJ2-1, is KAGVTQTPRYLIKTRGQQVTLSCSPISGHRSVSWYQQTPGQGLQFLFEYFSETQRNKGNFPGRFSGRQFSNSRSEMNVSTLELGDSALYLCASKGQPYNEQFFGPGTRLTVL.

This clone was recorded once. CDR3 in DNA: TGCGCCAGCAGCTTGAGTGGACAGGGCTACTCCTACGAGCAGTACTTC. Translated: CASSLSGQGYSYEQYF. V and J are TRBV5-1 and TRBJ2-7, with 8 bases matching TRBD1. The CDR3 runs to 16 residues. Germline trimming cut 1 base from V and 0 bases from J; bases unmatched to any gene: 6. CDR1 is SGHRS and CDR2 is YFSETQ in the germline V gene.

J is TRBJ2-3 and V is TRBV6-4; 8 nucleotides align to TRBD2. Germline loops: CDR1 MRHNA, CDR2 SNTAGT. This CDR3 is built from 15 residues. The ends lost 5 bases at V and 2 bases at J; junction bases unmatched: 6. The CDR3 DNA reads TGTGCCAGCAGTAAGAGCGGGGGACTCACAGATACGCAGTATTTT. Translated, it gives CASSKSGGLTDTQYF.

The V gene is TRBV10-3, the J gene TRBJ2-7; D might be TRBD2 (6 bases). The ends were cut back, 4 bases at V and 2 bases at J, with 21 bases in the middle. This CDR3 is built from 17 residues. Germline V CDR1 and CDR2: ENHRY, SYGVKD. The CDR3, as DNA: TGTGCCATCAGTGGTTCCGGGGGAAAAGCCCTCACCTACGAGCAGTACTTC. This sequence encodes CAISGSGGKALTYEQYF.

The chain is built from TRBV30 and TRBJ2-5; D is possibly TRBD1 (5 bases). Germline lookup yields CDR1 GTSNPN and CDR2 SVGIG (reference sequence). This CDR3 has 16 amino acids. The germline V and J ends were trimmed by 1 base and 0 bases, with 15 bases remaining between them. Here the CDR3 reads CAWSAGLGRYQETQYF. The CDR3 DNA reads as TGTGCCTGGAGTGCAGGGCTCGGGCGGTACCAAGAGACCCAGTACTTC.